A single sample is the source of the 19 T cell receptor beta chains below, sequenced in a study of spatial heterogeneity in lung cancer. TCRdb reprocessed the 5' RACE reads via MiXCR and lists one record per CDR3 protein. The table shows around 27,000 distinct CDR3 sequences, with 5% to 5.5% occurring only once. The time point is: blood at routine non-recurrence follow-up after resection. Sequenced material: PBMCs, taken at follow-up. The receptors stem from a female donor with early-stage non-small cell lung cancer.

In its sample, this clonotype was seen many times. The chain links TRBV5-6 to TRBJ2-6, with 7 bases aligning to TRBD1. V shed 5 bases, J shed 4 bases, and the junction held 6 bases outside the gene matches. Germline values: CDR1 SGHDT, CDR2 YYEEEE. This CDR3 is built from 15 residues. DNA for the CDR3: TGTGCCAGCAGGACAGGGTTAAGGGGGGCCAACGTCCTGACTTTC. It encodes CASRTGLRGANVLTF.

This clonotype was found many times. This chain links TRBV11-2 with TRBJ2-5; the match to TRBD1 covers 9 bases. This CDR3 is built from 15 residues. V dropped 7 bases and J dropped 1; count of bases not matched to a gene: 7. CDR1 and CDR2 from the germline V gene are SGHAT and FQNNGV. The CDR3 sequence is CASTPGQGVQETQYF. Here the CDR3 DNA reads TGTGCCAGCACCCCGGGACAGGGCGTCCAAGAGACCCAGTACTTC.

At least ten counts were recorded for this clonotype. V usage is TRBV9 and J usage is TRBJ1-4; a weak D match, TRBD1 (6 bases). V lost 0 bases, J lost 8 bases, and 11 bases lay in between. The CDR3 loop spans 14 amino acids. Looked up from germline, CDR1 is SGDLS and CDR2 is YYNGEE. CDR3 nucleotide sequence: TGTGCCAGCAGCGTAGGGCAGGGGACCGAAAAACTGTTTTTT. Residues: CASSVGQGTEKLFF.

This clonotype was seen ten or more times. The V gene is TRBV20-1, the J gene TRBJ2-7, with D perhaps matching TRBD1 (5 bases). Trimming stripped 7 bases from V and 0 bases from J, with 10 bases between. The CDR3 consists of 12 residues. The germline CDR1 and CDR2 sequences are DFQATT and SNEGSKA (reference sequence). CDR3 region: CSDGRGSYEQYF. CDR3 DNA sequence: TGCAGTGATGGAAGGGGCTCCTACGAGCAGTACTTC.

This clonotype was seen repeatedly, ten times or more. The chain has TRBV12-5 and TRBJ1-2; D is unclear. V was cut by 1 base and J by 2 bases, with 8 bases left in between. Germline V gives CDR1 LGHNT, CDR2 FRNRAP. The CDR3 runs 14 residues. The CDR3 bases are TGTGCTAGTGGTTTGGGCTCCCCAAACTATGGCTACACCTTC. Amino acids: CASGLGSPNYGYTF.

This clonotype was observed at least ten times. The chain is built from TRBV28 and TRBJ1-5; D gene ambiguous. Per germline, CDR1 MDHEN and CDR2 SYDVKM. The CDR3 runs 16 residues. V was trimmed by 5 bases and J by 0 bases, leaving 14 bases between them. The CDR3 nucleotides are TGTGCCAGCAGTCGATCGGGCAGAGTTAGCAATCAGCCCCAGCATTTT. It specifies CASSRSGRVSNQPQHF.

In its sample, this clonotype was seen many times. The chain employs TRBV5-5 and TRBJ2-4; tentatively, D is TRBD2 (6 bases). This CDR3 comprises 16 residues. Germline V lookup: CDR1 SGHKS, CDR2 YYEKEE (reference sequence). V dropped 0 bases and J dropped 0 bases, with 10 bases sitting between them. CDR3 region: CASSLAGDLAKNIQYF. The CDR3 DNA is TGTGCCAGCAGCTTGGCTGGGGACTTAGCCAAAAACATTCAGTACTTC.

V is TRBV7-2 and J is TRBJ2-1; 8 positions agree with TRBD2. This CDR3 comprises 15 residues. CDR1 and CDR2 from the germline V gene are SGHTA and FQGNSA. With 3 bases clipped from V and 0 bases from J, the junction kept 1 base outside the gene matches. In DNA, the CDR3 is TGTGCCAGCAGCTTCCTAGCGGGCTCCTACAATGAGCAGTTCTTC. It encodes CASSFLAGSYNEQFF.

This clonotype was seen repeatedly, ten times or more. V and J are TRBV13 and TRBJ2-1; 10 bases are a match to TRBD2. Trimming cost V 5 bases and J 1 base; bases outside gene matches: 8. Germline V gene sequence: CDR1 PRHDT, CDR2 FYEKMQ (reference sequence). The CDR3 is made up of 17 amino acids. The CDR3 sequence is CASSPGAAGGSYNEQFF. The CDR3 DNA follows: TGTGCCAGCAGCCCAGGGGCAGCGGGGGGGTCCTACAATGAGCAGTTCTTC.

This clonotype was recorded a few times. A read error may produce the germline difference seen at one junction end. J is TRBJ2-5 and V is TRBV7-7, with 9 bases aligning to TRBD1. CDR1 and CDR2 from the germline V gene are SSHAT and FNYEAQ (reference sequence). The CDR3 contains 13 residues. Here the CDR3 DNA reads TGTGCTAGCAGCGTAAGGACAGGGGATAGCCAGTACTTC. The encoded protein is CASSVRTGDSQYF.

The V call is TRBV6-2 or TRBV6-3, the J call TRBJ2-7; either TRBD1 or TRBD2 may fit D (6 bases each). The germline CDR1 and CDR2 sequences are MNHEY and SVGEGT. Between the trimmed V and J ends, which lost 2 bases and 2 bases, there was a span of 10 bases. The CDR3 totals 14 residues. CDR3 nucleotide sequence: TGTGCCAGCAGTTACAGGGGGGTCACCTACGAGCAGTACTTC. This translates into CASSYRGVTYEQYF.

This clonotype was observed at least ten times. This chain connects TRBV24-1 to TRBJ2-5, with D possibly matching TRBD1 (5 bases). Germline V lookup: CDR1 KGHDR, CDR2 SFDVKD. The CDR3 runs to 13 residues. V gave up 9 bases and J gave up 3 bases, with 13 bases separating them. The CDR3 DNA sequence: TGTGCCACCGGCGTTGGGGCCGAAGAGACCCAGTACTTC. Amino acids: CATGVGAEETQYF.

At least ten counts were recorded for this clonotype. V gene TRBV29-1 combines with J gene TRBJ2-3; 7 nucleotides match TRBD1. V lost 4 bases to trimming and J lost 2 bases; unmatched junction nucleotides: 6. This CDR3 is 14 amino acids long. The germline V gene encodes CDR1 SQVTM and CDR2 ANQGSEA. The CDR3, as DNA: TGCAGCGTTGTGGGACAGACTTTCACAGATACGCAGTATTTT. It encodes CSVVGQTFTDTQYF.

This clonotype was detected ten times or more. The chain employs TRBV7-2 and TRBJ2-7; unclear D gene. Germline CDR1 reads SGHTA; CDR2 reads FQGNSA. V was pared by 5 bases and J by 4 bases, with 6 bases between. This CDR3 region has 11 residues. The CDR3 reads CASSARYEQYF. The DNA of the CDR3 is TGTGCCAGCAGCGCCAGATACGAGCAGTACTTC.

This clonotype has a count of ten or more. The rearrangement links TRBV20-1 to TRBJ1-6; D uncertain. V dropped 0 bases and J dropped 9 bases, with 12 bases sitting between them. Germline CDR1 reads DFQATT; CDR2 reads SNEGSKA (reference sequence). The CDR3 is 14 amino acids. The CDR3 loop reads CSARDHVQASPLHF. CDR3 bases: TGCAGTGCTAGAGATCATGTCCAGGCTTCACCCCTCCACTTT.

This clonotype has only a few counts. This chain links TRBV24-1 with TRBJ2-3, with TRBD2 matching 7 bases. The length of the CDR3 is 14 residues. The germline V gene has CDR1 KGHDR and CDR2 SFDVKD. J gave up 2 bases and V 6 bases, and 4 bases lay outside the gene matches. This chain's CDR3 is CATSTGDYTDTQYF. The CDR3 bases are TGTGCCACCAGTACGGGGGACTACACAGATACGCAGTATTTT.

This clonotype was seen at least ten times. V and J are TRBV19 and TRBJ1-5; D gene ambiguous. Germline CDR1 LNHDA, CDR2 SQIVND (reference sequence). The CDR3 spans 14 residues. Trimming took off 7 bases at V and 3 bases at J, with 13 bases between the two ends. The CDR3 coding sequence is TGTGCCAGTATGACCGGAAGCCTCAATCAGCCCCAGCATTTT. It codes for CASMTGSLNQPQHF. Full variable domain (rest looked up from reference TRBV19 and TRBJ1-5): DGGITQSPKYLFRKEGQNVTLSCEQNLNHDAMYWYRQDPGQGLRLIYYSQIVNDFQKGDIAEGYSVSREKKESFPLTVTSAQKNPTAFYLCASMTGSLNQPQHFGDGTRLSIL.

This clonotype showed up many times. The rearrangement links TRBV5-1 to TRBJ2-5; 12 nucleotides match TRBD2. CDR1 SGHRS and CDR2 YFSETQ come from the germline V gene. The CDR3 runs 16 residues. With 1 base clipped from V and 5 bases from J, the junction kept 6 bases outside the gene matches. The CDR3 reads CASSLMPSGRGETQYF. The CDR3 bases are TGCGCCAGCAGCTTGATGCCTAGCGGGAGGGGCGAGACCCAGTACTTC.

The rearrangement uses TRBV12-3 or TRBV12-4 and TRBJ1-2; D not resolved. This CDR3 is built from 14 residues. Between the trimmed V and J ends, which lost 5 bases and 8 bases, there was a span of 18 bases. DNA for the CDR3: TGTGCCAGCAGTCTCCGAGCCACCCAGGACGGCTACACCTTC. Protein: CASSLRATQDGYTF.